The clone carrying this TCR beta chain was detected a few times. With V trimmed by 5 bases and J by 0 bases, 2 bases remained unmatched. The germline gives CDR1 MNHEY, CDR2 SVGAGI. The CDR3 consists of 15 residues. The data were taken from a study of blood T cells in healthy people across ages. Healthy Russian Caucasian donors spanned ages about 6 to 90 years. The authors ran a second PCR of about 7 to 11 cycles using a sample-barcoded 5' primer and a J-beta primer mix. From the 5' RACE reads, TCRdb called clonotypes with MiXCR, one entry per CDR3 protein. This sample has more than 650,000 distinct CDR3 sequences, with roughly 50% found just once.

This chain links TRBV6-5 with TRBJ2-7; TRBD2 matches at 12 bases. This receptor was taken from a man at least 80 years old in good health. Sequenced material: blood. In DNA, the CDR3 is TGTGCCAGCAGTAAACTAGCGGGAGGCTCCTACGAGCAGTACTTC. Amino acid sequence: CASSKLAGGSYEQYF.